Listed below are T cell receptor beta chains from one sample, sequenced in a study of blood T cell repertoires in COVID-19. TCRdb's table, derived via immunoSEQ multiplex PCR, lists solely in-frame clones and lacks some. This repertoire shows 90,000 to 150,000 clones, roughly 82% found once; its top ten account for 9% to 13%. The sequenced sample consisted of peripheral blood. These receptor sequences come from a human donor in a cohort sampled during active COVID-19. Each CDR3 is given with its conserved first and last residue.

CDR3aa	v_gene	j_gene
CASSPRQGLNYGYTF	TRBV28	TRBJ1-2
CASSADRQETQYF	TRBV5-6	TRBJ2-5
CASSPDQGALDEQFF	TRBV7-9	TRBJ2-1
CASSQVASGGTTDTQYF	TRBV4-1	TRBJ2-3
CASSQGTGGSDTQYF	TRBV3-1/TRBV3-2	TRBJ2-3
CASSLVEGATYEQYF	TRBV7-2	TRBJ2-7
CASSFDRVTGELFF	TRBV28	TRBJ2-2
CASSGLVAEETQYF	TRBV2	TRBJ2-5
CASSLSSGGAPSTDTQYF	TRBV5-4	TRBJ2-3
CASSPGQGNSPLHF	TRBV18	TRBJ1-6